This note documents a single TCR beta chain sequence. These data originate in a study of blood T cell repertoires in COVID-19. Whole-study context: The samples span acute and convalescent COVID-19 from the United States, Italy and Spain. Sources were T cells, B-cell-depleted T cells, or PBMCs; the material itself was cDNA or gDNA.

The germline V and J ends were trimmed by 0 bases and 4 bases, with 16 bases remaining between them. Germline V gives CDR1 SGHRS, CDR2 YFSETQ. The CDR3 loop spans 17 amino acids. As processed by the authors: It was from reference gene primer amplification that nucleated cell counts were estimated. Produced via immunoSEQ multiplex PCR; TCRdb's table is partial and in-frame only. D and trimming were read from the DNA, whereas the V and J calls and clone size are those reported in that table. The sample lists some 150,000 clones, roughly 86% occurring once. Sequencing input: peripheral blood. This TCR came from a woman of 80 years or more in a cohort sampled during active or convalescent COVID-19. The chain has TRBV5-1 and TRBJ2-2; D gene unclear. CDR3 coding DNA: TGCGCCAGCAGCTTGGTGATCGGTGCTCTTGGCACCGGGGAGCTGTTTTTT. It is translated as CASSLVIGALGTGELFF.